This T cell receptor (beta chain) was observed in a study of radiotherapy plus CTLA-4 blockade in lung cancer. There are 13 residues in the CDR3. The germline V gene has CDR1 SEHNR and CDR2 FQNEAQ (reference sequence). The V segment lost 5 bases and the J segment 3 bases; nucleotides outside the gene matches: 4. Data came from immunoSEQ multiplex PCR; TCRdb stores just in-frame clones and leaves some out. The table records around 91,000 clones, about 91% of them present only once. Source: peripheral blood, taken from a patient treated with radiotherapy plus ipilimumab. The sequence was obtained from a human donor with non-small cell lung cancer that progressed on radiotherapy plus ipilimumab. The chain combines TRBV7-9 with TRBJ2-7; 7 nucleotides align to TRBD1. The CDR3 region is CASSPGQYYEQYF. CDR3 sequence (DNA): TGTGCCAGCAGCCCGGGACAGTACTACGAGCAGTACTTC.